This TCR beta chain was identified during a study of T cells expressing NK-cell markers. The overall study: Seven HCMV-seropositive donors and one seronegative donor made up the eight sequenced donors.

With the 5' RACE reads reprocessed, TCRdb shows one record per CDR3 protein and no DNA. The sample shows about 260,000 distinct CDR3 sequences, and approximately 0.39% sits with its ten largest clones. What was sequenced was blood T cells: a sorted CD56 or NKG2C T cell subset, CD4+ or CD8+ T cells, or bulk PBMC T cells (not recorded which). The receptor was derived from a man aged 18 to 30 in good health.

The CDR3 is CASELGGQGMDGYTF. The rearrangement uses TRBV6-1 and TRBJ1-2; there is no DNA to check the TCRdb D call of TRBD1. CDR3 length: 15 amino acids. Germline-derived CDR1 and CDR2 are MNHNS and SASEGT.